This T cell receptor beta chain was found in a study of T cell changes during pregnancy in multiple sclerosis. Sequenced by immunoSEQ multiplex PCR; TCRdb stores in-frame clones only, minus some. The sample holds some 34,000 clones, nearly 95% seen once. This CDR3 is built from 15 residues. In germline, CDR1 is SGHRS, CDR2 YFSETQ. V was pared by 3 bases and J by 0 bases, with 5 bases of the junction left unmatched. Here the sequenced sample was CD4+ T cells from peripheral blood mononuclear cells, taken in the third trimester of pregnancy. The rearrangement links TRBV5-1 to TRBJ1-1; 7 nucleotides line up with TRBD1. The sequence was obtained from a female donor in good health, enrolled as a control in a pregnancy study. CDR3 protein: CASSYFDRVNTEAFF. The CDR3 nucleotides read TGCGCCAGCAGCTATTTTGACAGGGTGAACACTGAAGCTTTCTTT.